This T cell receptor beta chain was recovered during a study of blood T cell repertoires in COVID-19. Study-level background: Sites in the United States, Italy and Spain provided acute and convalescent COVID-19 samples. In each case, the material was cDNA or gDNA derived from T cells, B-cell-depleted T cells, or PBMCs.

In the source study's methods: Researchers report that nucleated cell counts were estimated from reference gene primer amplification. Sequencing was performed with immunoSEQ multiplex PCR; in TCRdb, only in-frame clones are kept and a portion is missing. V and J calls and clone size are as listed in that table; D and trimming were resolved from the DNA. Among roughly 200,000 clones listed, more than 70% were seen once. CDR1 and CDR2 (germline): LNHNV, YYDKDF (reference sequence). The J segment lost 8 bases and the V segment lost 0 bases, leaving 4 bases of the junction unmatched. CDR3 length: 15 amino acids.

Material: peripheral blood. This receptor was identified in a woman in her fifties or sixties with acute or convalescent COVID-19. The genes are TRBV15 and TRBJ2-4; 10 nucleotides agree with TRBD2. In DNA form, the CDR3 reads TGTGCCACCAGCAGAGAAACTAGCGGGACTTACATTCAGTACTTC. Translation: CATSRETSGTYIQYF.